This T cell receptor (beta chain) comes out of a study of shared clonotypes between healthy human individuals. Study context: Per donor, three plates held CD4 naive cells, three held CD4 memory, two held CD8 naive and one held CD8 memory. Broader study findings: The study drew on few donors, limiting represented genetic and exposure-history diversity.

The CDR3 runs to 14 residues. Germline values: CDR1 MNHEY, CDR2 SVGAGI. Between the trimmed V and J ends, which lost 0 bases and 7 bases, there was a span of 10 bases. As concerns this clone: As yet, its antigen is unknown.

Genomic DNA belonging to each subset was distributed in equal measure over several immunoSEQ plates. TCRdb's table, derived via immunoSEQ multiplex PCR, lists solely in-frame clones and lacks some. The table lists over 850,000 clones, about 84% of them singletons. Sequenced material: memory CD4+ T cells from PBMCs. The subset: CD45RA-negative fraction. This receptor was obtained from a man between 18 and 35 years old in good health. Some clones in this sample may be carry-over from other donors' samples. This chain connects TRBV6-5 to TRBJ2-1; D may match TRBD1 or TRBD2 (6 bases each). This CDR3 reads CASSYSRGRNEQFF. The CDR3 region has the DNA TGTGCCAGCAGTTACTCGAGGGGGAGGAATGAGCAGTTCTTC.